This T cell receptor (beta chain) derives from a study of shared clonotypes between healthy human individuals. Overall study findings and caveats: Non-shared clonotypes were found to have lower generation probabilities than the clonotypes that were shared by all four of the sorted-subset donors.

Clones were sequenced by immunoSEQ multiplex PCR, and TCRdb holds only the in-frame ones, with some missing. The profile shows around 2.1 million clones, around 93% of them singletons. Naive-designated CD8 cells lacked CD45RO, were positively enriched for CCR7, and omitted terminally differentiated effector memory CD45RA+ cells. As to this clone: Antigen unknown.

CDR1 LGHNA and CDR2 YNFKEQ come from the germline V gene. This CDR3 comprises 13 residues. V was clipped by 4 bases and J by 4 bases, with 10 bases between them. This chain joins TRBV4-2 and TRBJ1-1; D is ambiguous. This clonotype was obtained from a man aged 18-30 years in good health. Some clones in this sample may be carry-over from other donors' samples. Sample: naive CD8+ T cells from PBMCs. The CDR3 sequence: CASSLNVATEAFF. The CDR3 DNA follows: TGTGCCAGCAGCCTTAACGTGGCCACTGAAGCTTTCTTT.